The rows below give T cell receptor beta chains drawn from one sample of a study of blood T cell repertoires in COVID-19. The repertoire was sequenced with immunoSEQ multiplex PCR; TCRdb's copy has only in-frame clones and lacks some. The sample has over 300,000 clones, roughly 90% seen once; the top ten hold about 9.9%. The specimen sequenced was PBMCs or T cells enriched from blood (not recorded which). Receptors were obtained from a middle-aged woman who had recovered from COVID-19. The CDR3 runs from the conserved cysteine through the conserved F or W. The D gene is left open where the match is weak. Size tells how often a clone was seen (once, few, many) or the class of an expanded clone, and some rows leave it out.

>TRBJ2-5|TRBD2|NA|TRBV5-1
CASRSYRGGRETQYF
TGCGCCAGCAGATCCTACCGGGGGGGCCGGGAGACCCAGTACTTC
>TRBJ2-3|NA|NA|TRBV30
CAWSDGAPRTDTQYF
TGTGCCTGGAGTGATGGAGCGCCCCGTACAGATACGCAGTATTTT
>TRBJ2-1|TRBD2|NA|TRBV7-9
CASSLGLAGGLEQFF
TGTGCCAGCAGCTTAGGACTAGCGGGGGGCCTGGAGCAGTTCTTC
>TRBJ1-1|TRBD1|NA|TRBV6-5
CASSTRQGSNTEAFF
TGTGCCAGCAGTACGAGACAGGGATCGAACACTGAAGCTTTCTTT
>TRBJ2-1|NA|NA|TRBV21-1
CASSGGSYNEQFF
TGTGCCAGCAGCGGGGGGTCCTACAATGAGCAGTTCTTC
>TRBJ2-7|NA|NA|TRBV28
CASSFVAFSYEQYF
TGTGCCAGCAGTTTCGTGGCTTTCTCCTACGAGCAGTACTTC
>TRBJ1-5|NA|NA|TRBV25-1
CASSKLCGISKPQHF
TGTGCCAGCAGTAAACTCTGCGGGATATCAAAACCCCAGCATTTT
>TRBJ2-7|TRBD2|NA|TRBV5-5
CASSPTGTSGNYEQYF
TGTGCCAGCAGCCCAACCGGGACTAGCGGGAATTACGAGCAGTACTTC
>TRBJ2-3|TRBD2|NA|TRBV4-3
CASSSGGTDTQYF
TGCGCCAGCAGTAGCGGGGGCACAGATACGCAGTATTTT
>TRBJ2-7|NA|NA|TRBV5-4
CASSLTGTYEQYF
TGTGCCAGCAGCTTAACAGGAACCTACGAGCAGTACTTC
>TRBJ2-7|TRBD1|NA|TRBV18
CASSTFPGQGANEQYF
TGTGCCAGCTCAACCTTTCCGGGACAGGGGGCAAACGAGCAGTACTTC
>TRBJ2-5|NA|NA|TRBV15
CATSRDPTGLEAYF
TGTGCCACCAGCAGAGATCCCACCGGACTGGAGGCCTACTTC
>TRBJ2-5|NA|NA|TRBV29-1
CSVRVEGETQYF
TGCAGCGTCCGGGTGGAGGGGGAGACCCAGTACTTC
>TRBJ2-1|NA|NA|TRBV12-3/TRBV12-4
CASEAGFLNEQFF
TGTGCCAGCGAGGCGGGGTTCCTGAATGAGCAGTTCTTC
>TRBJ1-6|TRBD1|NA|TRBV6-5
CASSRRDRFSPLHF
TGTGCCAGCAGTCGCCGGGACAGGTTCTCACCCCTCCACTTT
>TRBJ2-3|TRBD2|NA|TRBV9
CASSVVPSGSTDTQYF
TGTGCCAGCAGCGTAGTTCCTAGCGGGAGTACCGATACGCAGTATTTT
>TRBJ2-3|TRBD1|NA|TRBV11-3
CASSPGQATDTQYF
TGTGCCAGCAGCCCCGGACAGGCCACAGATACGCAGTATTTT
>TRBJ1-4|NA|NA|TRBV25-1
CASSEGGALYEKLFF
TGTGCCAGCAGTGAGGGGGGGGCGCTCTATGAAAAACTGTTTTTT
>TRBJ1-1|NA|NA|TRBV9
CASSPRLVGVNTEAFF
TGTGCCAGCAGCCCACGACTTGTAGGGGTGAACACTGAAGCTTTCTTT
>TRBJ2-4|NA|NA|TRBV7-2
CASNQVRTCENIQYF
TGTGCCAGCAACCAAGTACGGACTTGCGAAAACATTCAGTACTTC
>TRBJ2-3|TRBD1|NA|TRBV11-2
CARPPGQGAGSDTQYF
TGTGCCAGGCCGCCGGGACAGGGGGCGGGGTCAGATACGCAGTATTTT
>TRBJ2-7|TRBD2|NA|TRBV7-8
CASSPRFAGGLIYEQYF
TGTGCCAGCAGCCCCCGGTTTGCGGGGGGCCTCATCTACGAGCAGTACTTC
>TRBJ1-2|NA|NA|TRBV4-3
CASSQDPSFGYTF
TGCGCCAGCAGCCAAGATCCCTCTTTCGGCTACACCTTC
>TRBJ2-1|NA|NA|TRBV24-1
CATSDLTGFNNEQFF
TGTGCCACCAGTGATTTGACAGGATTTAACAATGAGCAGTTCTTC
>TRBJ2-7|NA|medium-sized|TRBV5-1
CASSMTGSYEQYF
TGCGCCAGCAGCATGACAGGCTCCTACGAGCAGTACTTC
>TRBJ1-1|NA|NA|TRBV12-3/TRBV12-4
CASSLGQGAFF
TGTGCCAGCAGTTTGGGTCAGGGAGCTTTCTTT
>TRBJ1-1|TRBD1|NA|TRBV5-1
CASSDLQGARVEAFF
TGCGCCAGCAGCGATCTACAGGGGGCGCGAGTTGAAGCTTTCTTT
>TRBJ1-4|NA|NA|TRBV7-2
CASSFMRRDEKLFF
TGTGCCAGCAGCTTCATGAGGCGGGATGAAAAACTGTTTTTT
>TRBJ1-1|NA|once|TRBV7-2
CASSLRTVNTEAFF
TGTGCCAGCAGCTTACGGACAGTGAACACTGAAGCTTTCTTT
>TRBJ1-1|NA|NA|TRBV28
CASSLLGTEAFF
TGTGCCAGCAGTCTACTCGGCACTGAAGCTTTCTTT
>TRBJ1-2|TRBD1|once|TRBV29-1
CSVVQGNYGYTF
TGCAGCGTTGTACAGGGGAACTATGGCTACACCTTC
>TRBJ2-2|NA|once|TRBV7-9
CASSYSGGELFF
TGTGCCAGCAGCTACAGCGGCGGGGAGCTGTTTTTT
>TRBJ1-1|NA|NA|TRBV15
CATSRDFLEAFF
TGTGCCACCAGCAGAGATTTCTTGGAAGCTTTCTTT
>TRBJ1-6|NA|NA|TRBV29-1
CSVSNGESPLHF
TGCAGCGTTTCGAACGGGGAATCACCCCTCCACTTT
>TRBJ2-1|NA|NA|TRBV29-1
CSVEVLETSPDEQFF
TGCAGCGTTGAAGTTCTAGAAACTAGCCCGGATGAGCAGTTCTTC
>TRBJ2-1|NA|NA|TRBV7-3
CASSSDLGGSNEQFF
TGTGCCAGCAGCTCAGACCTCGGGGGATCCAATGAGCAGTTCTTC
>TRBJ2-3|NA|few|TRBV18
CASSPSLTGVTDTQYF
TGTGCCAGCTCACCGAGCTTAACAGGAGTAACAGATACGCAGTATTTT
>TRBJ2-3|NA|NA|TRBV7-2
CASSFAVSTDTQYF
TGTGCCAGCAGCTTTGCGGTGAGCACAGATACGCAGTATTTT
>TRBJ2-1|TRBD2|NA|TRBV11-2
CASSPTSGSGNEQFF
TGTGCCAGCAGCCCTACTAGCGGGAGTGGAAATGAGCAGTTCTTC
>TRBJ2-1|NA|NA|TRBV24-1
CATSETVDYNEQFF
TGTGCCACCAGTGAGACAGTAGACTACAATGAGCAGTTCTTC
>TRBJ1-6|NA|NA|TRBV4-1
CASSQFWGADSPLHF
TGCGCCAGCAGCCAATTCTGGGGCGCAGACTCACCCCTCCACTTT
>TRBJ1-4|NA|NA|TRBV28
CASSLRGREGLFF
TGTGCCAGCAGTCTCAGGGGCAGGGAGGGACTGTTTTTT
>TRBJ1-5|NA|NA|TRBV7-2
CASSLLGRGRGDQPQHF
TGTGCCAGCAGCTTATTGGGGCGGGGGCGCGGCGATCAGCCCCAGCATTTT
>TRBJ1-5|TRBD1|NA|TRBV18
CASSPGTGFGQPQHF
TGTGCCAGCTCGCCCGGGACAGGGTTCGGTCAGCCCCAGCATTTT
>TRBJ2-1|TRBD1|NA|TRBV28
CASRPLGTELDEQFF
TGTGCCAGCAGGCCGTTAGGGACAGAATTGGATGAGCAGTTCTTC
>TRBJ2-7|TRBD2|once|TRBV9
CASSVGARTSGVYEQYF
TGTGCCAGCAGCGTAGGAGCGAGGACTAGCGGAGTTTACGAGCAGTACTTC
>TRBJ1-2|NA|NA|TRBV28
CASKRPGGYGYTF
TGTGCCAGCAAACGCCCCGGGGGGTATGGCTACACCTTC
>TRBJ2-7|TRBD1|NA|TRBV7-9
CASSGGTGLDEQYF
TGTGCCAGCAGCGGAGGGACAGGGCTCGACGAGCAGTACTTC
>TRBJ2-5|NA|NA|TRBV29-1
CSVEGHLLAGSLFETQYF
TGCAGCGTTGAAGGCCACCTACTAGCAGGGTCCCTATTTGAGACCCAGTACTTC
>TRBJ2-7|NA|NA|TRBV18
CASSPRGAGTYEQYF
TGTGCCAGCTCACCAAGGGGAGCGGGCACCTACGAGCAGTACTTC
>TRBJ1-2|TRBD1|NA|TRBV6-5
CASRTGAPGGYTF
TGTGCCAGCAGGACAGGGGCCCCGGGGGGCTACACCTTC
>TRBJ1-5|NA|NA|TRBV19
CASSMDRPDQPQHF
TGTGCCAGTAGTATGGACAGACCCGATCAGCCCCAGCATTTT
>TRBJ1-2|NA|once|TRBV7-9
CASSAGGSRADYGYTF
TGTGCCAGCAGCGCGGGGGGTAGCAGGGCGGACTATGGCTACACCTTC
>TRBJ2-5|NA|NA|TRBV30
CAWSRGLQETQYF
TGTGCCTGGAGTAGGGGTCTCCAAGAGACCCAGTACTTC
>TRBJ1-1|NA|NA|TRBV7-9
CASSWGDTEAFF
TGTGCCAGCAGCTGGGGGGACACTGAAGCTTTCTTT